The next 20 T cell receptor beta chains were all read from a single sample in a study of CD8+CD57+ T cells in acquired aplastic anemia. Genomic DNA, the template, was used for profiling of the TCR beta VDJ and CDR3. TCRdb re-called the reads through MiXCR, storing one row per CDR3 protein. The sample contains some 170,000 distinct CDR3 sequences, around 50% of which appear only once. The patients chosen for sequencing had shown expansion of CD8+CD57+ cells (detected by flow cytometry). Sequencing input: sorted CD4+, CD8+, or CD8+CD57+ T cells (not recorded which) from PBMCs. The receptor set was obtained from a human donor with aplastic anemia.

The chain carries TRBV20-1 and TRBJ2-3; 7 bases are a match to TRBD2. The V gene end was trimmed by 0 bases and the J gene end by 2 bases; junction bases not matched to a gene: 8. The CDR3 extends over 16 amino acids. Germline values: CDR1 DFQATT, CDR2 SNEGSKA (reference sequence). The CDR3 DNA is TGCAGTGCTAGAGATAATGCGGGGGTACTCACAGATACGCAGTATTTT. It yields the protein CSARDNAGVLTDTQYF.

This clonotype was recorded at least ten times. This sequence may be a read error, since a much larger clone differs from it by one base. No conserved phenylalanine or tryptophan ends this CDR3, so it is likely a read error. The DNA is omitted, as the CDR3 cannot be located on it reliably, and the CDR3 follows TCRdb's listing. The chain has TRBV25-1 and TRBJ2-1; the D call in the table, TRBD1, was not verified against the DNA. The CDR3 totals 15 residues, both ends included. CDR1 is MGHDK and CDR2 is SYGVNS in the germline V gene. This CDR3 is CASSESNGIRAEAFL.

This clonotype was counted between two and nine times. V is TRBV18 and J is TRBJ2-7; 8 positions match TRBD1. Germline V gene lookup returns CDR1 KGHSH and CDR2 LQKENI. This CDR3 has 14 amino acids. J lost 3 bases, V lost 5 bases, and 6 bases had no gene match. This CDR3 reads CASSDLQGDYEQYF. Written as DNA, the CDR3 is TGTGCCAGCTCAGACCTACAGGGGGACTACGAGCAGTACTTC.

This clonotype was observed at least ten times. V is TRBV7-3 and J is TRBJ2-7; TRBD2 agrees at 11 bases. The CDR3 consists of 17 residues. Germline V gene data show CDR1 as SGHTA and CDR2 as FQGTGA. The junction had 12 bases not matched to a gene; V was cut back by 6 bases and J by 2 bases. CDR3 DNA: TGTGCCAGCAGTATAGAGGCTAGCGGGGGGAACCCCTACGAGCAGTACTTC. Translated, it gives CASSIEASGGNPYEQYF.

The genes are TRBV2 and TRBJ1-1; D call uncertain. The V gene's germline CDR1 is SNHLY and CDR2 FYNNEI. Trimming cost V 6 bases and J 4 bases, with 12 bases left between them. The CDR3 contains 13 residues. CDR3 region: CASSRGRGTEAFF. The CDR3 DNA sequence: TGTGCCAGCAGCCGAGGACGTGGCACTGAAGCTTTCTTT.

This clonotype was seen at least ten times. The chain links TRBV19 to TRBJ1-2, with D possibly TRBD1 on 5 matching bases. This CDR3 has 17 amino acids. V gave up 3 bases and J gave up 3 bases, with 20 bases separating them. The V gene's germline CDR1 is LNHDA and CDR2 SQIVND (reference sequence). This chain's CDR3 is CASSIEGGADRYYGYTF. The CDR3 DNA sequence: TGTGCCAGTAGTATCGAGGGTGGAGCTGACAGATACTATGGCTACACCTTC.

The chain employs TRBV25-1 and TRBJ2-5; TRBD2 matches at 7 bases. V lost 3 bases to trimming and J lost 2 bases; unmatched junction nucleotides: 3. The CDR3 is made up of 14 amino acids. CDR1 MGHDK and CDR2 SYGVNS come from the germline V gene. DNA of the CDR3: TGTGCCAGCAGTGACCTGGGGGGGCAAGAGACCCAGTACTTC. Encoded protein: CASSDLGGQETQYF.

The rearrangement joins TRBV24-1 to TRBJ2-5; 8 nucleotides agree with TRBD2. The junction had 6 bases not matched to a gene; V was cut back by 9 bases and J by 4 bases. The CDR3 totals 13 residues. The germline V gene encodes CDR1 KGHDR and CDR2 SFDVKD. The CDR3 protein is CATRPGGGETQYF. The CDR3 nucleotides read TGTGCCACCCGCCCCGGGGGGGGAGAGACCCAGTACTTC.

This chain links TRBV7-2 with TRBJ2-5; 8 positions agree with TRBD2. CDR3 length: 15 residues. The V gene end was trimmed by 1 base and the J gene end by 4 bases; junction bases not matched to a gene: 5. CDR1 is SGHTA and CDR2 is FQGNSA in the germline V gene. The DNA for the CDR3 is TGTGCCAGCAGCTTAGACAGCGGGAGCACAGAGACCCAGTACTTC. This translates into CASSLDSGSTETQYF.

Ten or more counts support this clonotype. The chain couples TRBV6-1 to TRBJ2-1; 14 positions match TRBD2. CDR1 MNHNS and CDR2 SASEGT come from the germline V gene. The CDR3 is 18 residues long. Trimming cost V 0 bases and J 7 bases; bases outside gene matches: 8. CDR3 in amino acids: CASSEARTSGGRGNEQFF. DNA of the CDR3: TGTGCCAGCAGTGAAGCGCGGACTAGCGGGGGGCGGGGAAATGAGCAGTTCTTC.

With regard to this clonotype: Since a much larger clone is just one base distant, this may be a read error. This chain joins TRBV3-1 and TRBJ2-3; no reliable D call. The CDR3 spans 13 residues. Germline V lookup: CDR1 LGHDT, CDR2 YNNKEL (reference sequence). CDR3 bases: TGTGCCAGCAGCCACGGCATCACAGATACGCACTATTTT. Its translation is CASSHGITDTHYF.

Concerning this clonotype: This may be a read error, as it is one base from a much larger clone. The chain uses TRBV12-3 or TRBV12-4 and TRBJ1-4; 10 nucleotides match TRBD1. The length of the CDR3 is 15 residues. In DNA, the CDR3 is TGTGCCAGCAGTTTAGGGGACAGGGGAGGTGAAAAACTGCTTTTT. This gives the protein CASSLGDRGGEKLLF.

CDR3 nucleotide sequence: TGTGCCAGCAAGGGGACAGACGATTCACCCCTCCACTTT. Translating it yields CASKGTDDSPLHF. V gene TRBV2 combines with J gene TRBJ1-6; TRBD1 agrees at 7 bases. With 7 bases clipped from V and 8 bases from J, the junction kept 5 bases outside the gene matches. The CDR3 covers 13 residues. Germline CDR1 SNHLY, CDR2 FYNNEI.

This chain uses TRBV19 with TRBJ1-4; D perhaps matches TRBD1 (5 bases). The CDR3 has 15 amino acids. CDR1 and CDR2 from the germline V gene are LNHDA and SQIVND (reference sequence). V was shortened by 6 bases and J by 3 bases, with 14 bases between the two germline ends. The CDR3 nucleotides read TGTGCCAGTAGCACCGTGGGGCTGGCTAATGAAAAACTGTTTTTT. Translated: CASSTVGLANEKLFF.

This clonotype was seen only once. The chain recombines TRBV5-6 with TRBJ2-1, with D possibly being TRBD1 (6 bases). Germline CDR1 is SGHDT and CDR2 is YYEEEE. CDR3 size: 15 residues. The ends were cut back, 7 bases at V and 5 bases at J, with 19 bases in the middle. Here the CDR3 DNA reads TGTGCCAGCTCACCCCTAAACAGGGCGCACAATGAGCAGTTCTTC. Protein sequence: CASSPLNRAHNEQFF.

Only one count was recorded for this clonotype. J is TRBJ2-1 and V is TRBV20-1; TRBD2 aligns across 8 bases. The DNA matches TRBJ2-7 better at its end, which makes the J call doubtful. The CDR3 extends over 12 amino acids. CDR1 is DFQATT, CDR2 SNEGSKA, per germline (reference sequence). The CDR3 loop is CSAPWAGGKQYF. CDR3 sequence (DNA): TGCAGTGCTCCATGGGCGGGGGGAAAGCAGTACTTC.

The chain is built from TRBV24-1 and TRBJ2-7, with D possibly matching TRBD2 (7 bases). With 11 bases removed from V and 5 bases from J, the gap between germline ends came to 27 bases. The CDR3 is 16 residues long. From germline, CDR1 is KGHDR and CDR2 SFDVKD. The CDR3 loop reads CASSIRTGGRGHEQYF. CDR3 DNA: TGTGCCAGTAGTATCCGAACCGGGGGGCGAGGTCACGAGCAGTACTTC.

The rearrangement uses TRBV6-1 and TRBJ2-7, with TRBD2 matching over 10 bases. V was pared by 4 bases and J by 4 bases, with 7 bases of the junction left unmatched. Germline V lookup: CDR1 MNHNS, CDR2 SASEGT. The CDR3 is 15 residues long. DNA of the CDR3: TGTGCCAGCAGTGCAGCACTAGCGGGATGGTACGAGCAGTACTTC. Translation: CASSAALAGWYEQYF.

Here the CDR3 reads CASRGLAGSTDTQYF. The CDR3 DNA reads TGTGCCAGTAGGGGACTAGCGGGGAGCACAGATACGCAGTATTTT. V usage is TRBV19 and J usage is TRBJ2-3; 13 bases line up with TRBD2. Germline CDR1 and CDR2: LNHDA and SQIVND (reference sequence). Unmatched junction bases numbered 0, after V lost 6 bases and J lost 0 bases. The CDR3 contains 15 residues.

This chain uses TRBV10-3 with TRBJ2-5; either TRBD1 or TRBD2 may supply D (7 bases each). V lost 6 bases to trimming and J lost 9 bases, with 23 bases between them. This CDR3 spans 15 amino acids. Germline V gives CDR1 ENHRY, CDR2 SYGVKD. Written as DNA, the CDR3 is TGTGCCATCAGGGCAGGGGGGGGTAGCAATCAGCCCCAGTACTTC. It translates to CAIRAGGGSNQPQYF.